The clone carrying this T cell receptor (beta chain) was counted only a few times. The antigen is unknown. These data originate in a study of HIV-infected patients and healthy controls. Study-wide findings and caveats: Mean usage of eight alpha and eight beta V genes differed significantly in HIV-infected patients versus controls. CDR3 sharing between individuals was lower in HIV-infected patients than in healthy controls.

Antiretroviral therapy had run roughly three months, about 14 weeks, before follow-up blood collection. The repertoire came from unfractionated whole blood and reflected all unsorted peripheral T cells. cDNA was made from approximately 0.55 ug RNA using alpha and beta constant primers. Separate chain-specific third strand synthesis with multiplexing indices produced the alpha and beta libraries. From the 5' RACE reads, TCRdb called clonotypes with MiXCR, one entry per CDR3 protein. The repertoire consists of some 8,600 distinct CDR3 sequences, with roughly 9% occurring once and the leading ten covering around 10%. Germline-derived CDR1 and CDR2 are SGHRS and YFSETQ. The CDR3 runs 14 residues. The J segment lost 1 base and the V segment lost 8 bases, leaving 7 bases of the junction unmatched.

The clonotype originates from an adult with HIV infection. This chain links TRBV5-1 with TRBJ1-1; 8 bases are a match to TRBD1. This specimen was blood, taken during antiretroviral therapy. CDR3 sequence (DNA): TGCGCCAGTGGACAGGGAGGAGGGAACACTGAAGCTTTCTTT. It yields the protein CASGQGGGNTEAFF.